This entry is about one T cell receptor beta chain. The clone's antigen remains unknown. Per-nucleotide qualities are absent, and no much larger clonotype sits a single base away. V is clipped by 0 bases and J by 4 bases, and the sequence between their germline boundaries is 8 bases long. From the germline V gene, CDR1 is SGHDN and CDR2 is FVKESK. The CDR3, cysteine through phenylalanine, is 14 amino acids long. Only the CDR3 DNA stays, 42 bases, in frame from base 1. The data are from a study of T cell responses to AZD1222 COVID-19 vaccine (dated by TCRdb to about 2021). Broadly, across the study: Because spike-specific TCR depth and breadth did not differ between the two schedules, AZD1222 recipients who got a second dose at roughly 4 weeks were pooled with those who got a second dose at roughly 12 weeks. Enrollment into the trials was organized by age into subgroups of 18-55, 56-69 and 70-plus years, and those subgroups contained around 150, 28 and 57 TCR-sequenced participants, respectively. A total of about 230 trial participants underwent TCR sequencing, of whom some 210 received two doses of AZD1222 and some 25 received two doses of the MenACWY control vaccine.

The CDR3 regions of human TCRbeta chains were subjected to immunosequencing. Concerning the study's data processing: Repertoire TCRs were matched against a reference library of SARS-CoV-2-specific TCRs generated with the MIRA antigen-specificity platform. Breadth meant the fraction of unique TCRs that were SARS-CoV-2-associated, whereas depth meant the fraction of total T cells that were SARS-CoV-2-associated. Using the MIRA data, every spike-specific TCR was mapped to the spike region that the TCR reacted to and assigned to either a CD4 or a CD8 class. Log10-transformed breadth and depth values were compared by one-way ANOVA with Sidak's multiple comparisons tests. The source is immuneACCESS, and TCRdb retained only in-frame sequences with V and J called. Part of the clones is not carried over; for the studies checked, unresolved V genes explain less than half of this, and the remainder is unexplained. V, J and clone size derive from that table, while D and trimming were established from the DNA sequence. The sample has roughly 100,000 clones on record, 88% of them singletons. The ten top clones hold roughly 2.6% of the sample.

The investigation overall reported the following: The 56-69-year group was small, and its depth increase did not reach significance, likely because of low power. Most participants were white British and females outnumbered males, and the authors suggested that clonal diversity may have been underestimated. Because no samples from the day 14 peak response were available, repertoires could be characterized only after the peak T cell response. The whole spike protein was spanned by vaccine-associated CD4 TCRs, and dominant responses were seen in regions 160-218 and 743-854. Conclusions about previously exposed vaccinees were limited because only six AZD1222 recipients were SARS-CoV-2 seropositive at baseline. Reportedly, almost half of the unique spike-specific TCRs recognized epitopes lying outside the regions that are mutated in the B.1.351 and B.1.1.7 variants. A significant rise in spike-specific TCR breadth and depth was observed after two AZD1222 doses relative to day 0 and relative to MenACWY recipients.

According to the study, the label for this sample's time point signals: baseline before first vaccination. Vaccinee samples came from UK trials COV001 and COV002, including a single-blind randomized controlled phase 2/3 trial of AZD1222 (ChAdOx1 nCoV-19) in healthy adults. For TCRbeta chain sequencing, PBMC samples were collected from trial participants at day 0 and at day 28 after the second dose. In this chain, TRBV14 is recombined with TRBJ2-3, with an unclear D gene assignment. The sequence came from an adult in good health. The sequencing used peripheral blood, collected on day 0 of AZD1222 vaccination. The DNA sequence is given as TGTGCCAGCAGCCAAGACACGGTTTCAGATACGCAGTATTTT. Translated, it gives CASSQDTVSDTQYF.